This T cell receptor (beta chain) was captured by sequencing in a study of T cell responses to AZD1222 COVID-19 vaccine. Overall study findings and caveats: Donors, mostly white British, included more females; clonal diversity was possibly underestimated. There were repertoire samples only from the period after the peak T cell response.

The CDR3 is 17 residues long. Germline CDR1 reads MDHEN; CDR2 reads SYDVKM. V dropped 3 bases and J dropped 5 bases, with 20 bases sitting between them. About this clone itself: Antigen unknown.

Generated by immunoSEQ multiplex PCR, the TCRdb table keeps only in-frame clones and is missing some. The profile shows 150,000 or so clones, 91% of them singletons. This specimen was peripheral blood, taken on day 0 of AZD1222 vaccination. The chain joins TRBV28 to TRBJ2-1; tentative D call: TRBD1 (5 bases). The TCR was taken from an adult in good health. The CDR3 reads CASSFPQGRFLHNEQFF. CDR3 DNA sequence: TGTGCCAGCAGTTTCCCCCAGGGTCGATTCCTACACAATGAGCAGTTCTTC.